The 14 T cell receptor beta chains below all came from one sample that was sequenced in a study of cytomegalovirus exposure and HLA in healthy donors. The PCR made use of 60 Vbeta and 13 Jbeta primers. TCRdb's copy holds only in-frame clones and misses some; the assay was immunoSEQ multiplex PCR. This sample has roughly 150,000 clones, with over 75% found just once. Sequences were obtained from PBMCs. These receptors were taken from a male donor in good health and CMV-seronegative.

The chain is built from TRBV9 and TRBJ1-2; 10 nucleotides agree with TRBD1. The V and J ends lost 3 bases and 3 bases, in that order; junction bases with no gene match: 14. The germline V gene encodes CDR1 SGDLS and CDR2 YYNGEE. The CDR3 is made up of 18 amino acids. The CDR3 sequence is CASSANIPGQGTDYGYTF. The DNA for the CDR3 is TGTGCCAGCAGCGCCAATATTCCGGGACAGGGGACGGACTATGGCTACACCTTC.

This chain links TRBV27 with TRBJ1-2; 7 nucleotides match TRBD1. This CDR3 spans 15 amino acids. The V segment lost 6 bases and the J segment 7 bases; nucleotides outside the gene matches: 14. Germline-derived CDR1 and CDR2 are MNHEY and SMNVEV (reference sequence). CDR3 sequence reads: CASRPGGTDIIGYTF. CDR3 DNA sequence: TGTGCCAGCAGGCCGGGAGGGACAGATATCATTGGCTACACCTTC.

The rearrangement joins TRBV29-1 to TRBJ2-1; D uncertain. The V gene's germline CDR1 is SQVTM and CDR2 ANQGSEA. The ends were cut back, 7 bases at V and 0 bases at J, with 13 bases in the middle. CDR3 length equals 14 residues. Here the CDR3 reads CSGQTLRSYNEQFF. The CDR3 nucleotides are TGCAGCGGGCAGACACTTCGCTCCTACAATGAGCAGTTCTTC.

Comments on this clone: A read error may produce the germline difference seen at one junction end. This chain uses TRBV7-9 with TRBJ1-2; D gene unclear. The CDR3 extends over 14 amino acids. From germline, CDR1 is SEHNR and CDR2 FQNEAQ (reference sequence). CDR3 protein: CASSLESGLPVGDF. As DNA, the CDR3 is TGTGCCAGCAGCTTAGAGTCGGGGTTGCCAGTTGGGGACTTC.

The CDR3 protein is CASSLGQGVWNEQFF. CDR3 DNA sequence: TGTGCCAGCAGCTTAGGACAGGGGGTTTGGAATGAGCAGTTCTTC. V and J are TRBV7-9 and TRBJ2-1, with 9 bases aligning to TRBD1. CDR1 SEHNR and CDR2 FQNEAQ come from the germline V gene (reference sequence). This CDR3 region has 15 residues. V lost 1 base and J lost 7; bases outside the gene matches: 5.

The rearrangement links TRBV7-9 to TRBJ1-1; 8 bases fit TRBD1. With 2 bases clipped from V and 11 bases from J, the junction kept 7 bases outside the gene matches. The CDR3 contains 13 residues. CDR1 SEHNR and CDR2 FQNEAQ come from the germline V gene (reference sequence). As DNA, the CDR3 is TGTGCCAGCAGCTTACAGGAAGGACAGGGTGCTTTCTTT. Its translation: CASSLQEGQGAFF.

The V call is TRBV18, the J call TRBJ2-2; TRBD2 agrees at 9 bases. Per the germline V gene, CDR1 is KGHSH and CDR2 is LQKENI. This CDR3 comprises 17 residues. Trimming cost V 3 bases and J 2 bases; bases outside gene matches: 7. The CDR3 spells CASSPIFSGRNTGELFF. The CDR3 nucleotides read TGTGCCAGCTCACCGATTTTTAGCGGGAGAAACACCGGGGAGCTGTTTTTT.

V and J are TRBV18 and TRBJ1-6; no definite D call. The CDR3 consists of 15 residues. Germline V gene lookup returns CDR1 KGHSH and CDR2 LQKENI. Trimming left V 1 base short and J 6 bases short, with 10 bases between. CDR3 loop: CASSPLGTSNSPLHF. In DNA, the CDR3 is TGTGCCAGCTCACCACTCGGTACGAGTAATTCACCCCTCCACTTT.

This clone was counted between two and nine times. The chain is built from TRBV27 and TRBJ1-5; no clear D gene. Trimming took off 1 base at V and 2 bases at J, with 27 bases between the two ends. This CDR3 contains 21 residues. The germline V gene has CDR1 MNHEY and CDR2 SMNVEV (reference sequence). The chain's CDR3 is CASSLYTPSSSGYSGNQPQHF. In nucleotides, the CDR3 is TGTGCCAGCAGTTTATATACCCCATCTTCTTCCGGGTATAGTGGCAATCAGCCCCAGCATTTT.

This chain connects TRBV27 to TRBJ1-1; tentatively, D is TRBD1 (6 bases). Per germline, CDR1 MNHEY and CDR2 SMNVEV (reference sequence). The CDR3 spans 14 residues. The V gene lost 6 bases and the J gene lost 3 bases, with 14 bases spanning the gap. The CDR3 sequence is CASRNLGGYTEAFF. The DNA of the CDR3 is TGTGCCAGCAGGAATTTAGGGGGTTACACTGAAGCTTTCTTT.

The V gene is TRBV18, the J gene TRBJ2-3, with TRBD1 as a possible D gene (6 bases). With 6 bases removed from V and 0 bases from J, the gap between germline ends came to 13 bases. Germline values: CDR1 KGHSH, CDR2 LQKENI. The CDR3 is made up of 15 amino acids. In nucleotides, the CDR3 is TGTGCCAGCTCCACCCGACAGGCTAGCACAGATACGCAGTATTTT. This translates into CASSTRQASTDTQYF.

CDR3 bases: TGTGCCAGCAGCCCCGGGACAGTGGATACTGAAGCTTTCTTT. This sequence encodes CASSPGTVDTEAFF. The rearrangement links TRBV7-8 to TRBJ1-1, with 7 positions matching TRBD1. CDR1 and CDR2 from the germline V gene are SGHVS and FQNEAQ. There are 14 residues in the CDR3. V lost 5 bases, J lost 5 bases, and 8 bases stayed unmatched.

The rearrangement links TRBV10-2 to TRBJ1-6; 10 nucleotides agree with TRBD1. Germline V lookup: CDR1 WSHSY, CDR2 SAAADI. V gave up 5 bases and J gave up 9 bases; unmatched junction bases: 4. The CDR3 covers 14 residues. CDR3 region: CASSLGQGPSPLHF. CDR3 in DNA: TGCGCCAGCAGTTTGGGACAGGGGCCTTCACCCCTCCACTTT.

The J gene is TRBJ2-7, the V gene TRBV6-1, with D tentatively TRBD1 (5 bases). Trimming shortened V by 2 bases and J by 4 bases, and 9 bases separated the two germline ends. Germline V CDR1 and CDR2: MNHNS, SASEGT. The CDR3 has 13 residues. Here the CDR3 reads CASSEWKGYEQYF. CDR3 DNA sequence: TGTGCCAGCAGTGAATGGAAGGGGTACGAGCAGTACTTC.